This T cell receptor (beta chain) was recorded in a study of CD8+ T cells in alopecia areata. The overall study: Treated patients were dosed with oral tofacitinib, taking 5 to 10 mg twice daily. Whole-study findings and limits: Alopecia totalis/universalis scalp especially showed more expanded CD8+ clones than normal scalp. For patients receiving tofacitinib, scalp clonality and expanded CD8+ clones among the top 100 significantly decreased.

Specified treatment: oral pan-JAK inhibitor, 5-10 mg twice daily. Reverse transcribed after extraction, RNA yielded cDNA as the sequencing template. The method was immunoSEQ multiplex PCR; TCRdb's version includes in-frame clones alone and lacks a portion of them. The sample yields 95,000 to 100,000 clones, more than 55% seen once. V lost 3 bases to trimming and J lost 1 base, with 11 bases between them. Germline V lookup: CDR1 SGHTA, CDR2 FQGNSA. The CDR3 covers 15 residues. A remark on this clone: The antigen is undetermined.

This specimen was CD8+ T cells sorted from blood, taken at week 4, from a patient treated with tofacitinib. The chain uses TRBV7-2 and TRBJ2-3; weak D call: TRBD2 (6 bases). This receptor was taken from a human donor with alopecia areata. CDR3 region: CASSFLAVGTDTQYF. Written as DNA, the CDR3 is TGTGCCAGCAGCTTTTTAGCGGTGGGCACAGATACGCAGTATTTT.